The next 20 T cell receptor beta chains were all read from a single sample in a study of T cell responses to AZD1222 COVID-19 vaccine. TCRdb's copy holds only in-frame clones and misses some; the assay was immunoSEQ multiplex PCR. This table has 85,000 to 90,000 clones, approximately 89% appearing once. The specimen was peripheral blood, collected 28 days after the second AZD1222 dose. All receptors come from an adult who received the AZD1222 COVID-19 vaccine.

The CDR3 reads CASSLTLNTGELFF. CDR3 bases: TGTGCCAGCAGTTTAACCCTGAACACCGGGGAGCTGTTTTTT. This chain joins TRBV27 and TRBJ2-2; D is unclear. In germline, CDR1 is MNHEY, CDR2 SMNVEV (reference sequence). V lost 2 bases, J lost 1 base, and 5 bases lay in between. CDR3 size: 14 residues.

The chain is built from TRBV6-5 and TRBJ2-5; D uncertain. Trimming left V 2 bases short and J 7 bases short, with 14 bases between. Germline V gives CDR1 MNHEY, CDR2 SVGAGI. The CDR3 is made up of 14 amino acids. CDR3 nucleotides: TGTGCCAGCAGTTACATCCAGGCCTGGGGGACCCAGTACTTC. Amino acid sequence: CASSYIQAWGTQYF.

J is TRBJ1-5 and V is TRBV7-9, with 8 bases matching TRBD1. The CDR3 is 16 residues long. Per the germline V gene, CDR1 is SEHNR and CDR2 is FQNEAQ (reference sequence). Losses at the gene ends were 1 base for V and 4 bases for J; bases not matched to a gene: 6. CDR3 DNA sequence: TGTGCCAGCAGCTTAGGGACAGGGTCCCGGAATCAGCCCCAGCATTTT. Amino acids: CASSLGTGSRNQPQHF.

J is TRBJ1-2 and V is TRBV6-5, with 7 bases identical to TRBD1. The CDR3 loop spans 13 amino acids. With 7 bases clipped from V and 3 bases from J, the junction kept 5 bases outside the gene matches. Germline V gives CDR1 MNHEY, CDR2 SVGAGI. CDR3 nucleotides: TGTGCCAGCAAGCCAGGGGGTGACTATGGCTACACCTTC. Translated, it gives CASKPGGDYGYTF.

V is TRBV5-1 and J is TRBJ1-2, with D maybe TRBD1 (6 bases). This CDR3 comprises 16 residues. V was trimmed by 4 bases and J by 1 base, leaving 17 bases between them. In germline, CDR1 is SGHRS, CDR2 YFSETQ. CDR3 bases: TGCGCCAGCAGCCGTCGGACAGACGATATTAACTATGGCTACACCTTC. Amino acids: CASSRRTDDINYGYTF.

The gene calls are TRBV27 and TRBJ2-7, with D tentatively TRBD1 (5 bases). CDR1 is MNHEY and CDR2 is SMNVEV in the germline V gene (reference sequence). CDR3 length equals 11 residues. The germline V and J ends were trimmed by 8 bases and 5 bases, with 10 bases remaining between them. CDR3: CASGRVHEQYF. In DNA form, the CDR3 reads TGTGCCAGCGGCAGGGTCCACGAGCAGTACTTC.

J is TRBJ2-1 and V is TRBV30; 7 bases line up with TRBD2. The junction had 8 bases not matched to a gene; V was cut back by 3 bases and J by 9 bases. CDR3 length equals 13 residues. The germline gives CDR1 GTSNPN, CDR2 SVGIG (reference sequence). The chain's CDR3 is CAWRPLAKPEQFF. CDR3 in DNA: TGTGCCTGGAGACCACTAGCGAAGCCTGAGCAGTTCTTC. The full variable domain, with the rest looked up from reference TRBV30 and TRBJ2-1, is SQTIHQWPATLVQPVGSPLSLECTVEGTSNPNLYWYRQAAGRGLQLLFYSVGIGQISSEVPQNLSASRPQDRQFILSSKKLLLSDSGFYLCAWRPLAKPEQFFGPGTRLTVL.

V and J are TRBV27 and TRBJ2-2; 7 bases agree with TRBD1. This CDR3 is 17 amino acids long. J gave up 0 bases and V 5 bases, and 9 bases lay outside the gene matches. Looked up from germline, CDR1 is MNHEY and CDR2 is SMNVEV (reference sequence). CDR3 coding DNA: TGTGCCAGCAGTCGCGATCCGCAGGGGGCGAACACCGGGGAGCTGTTTTTT. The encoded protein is CASSRDPQGANTGELFF.

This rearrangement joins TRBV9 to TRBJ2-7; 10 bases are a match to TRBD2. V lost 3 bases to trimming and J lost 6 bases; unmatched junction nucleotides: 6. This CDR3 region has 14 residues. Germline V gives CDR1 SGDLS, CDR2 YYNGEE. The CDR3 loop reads CASSGSGGAGEQYF. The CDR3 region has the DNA TGTGCCAGCAGCGGAAGCGGGGGGGCTGGCGAGCAGTACTTC.

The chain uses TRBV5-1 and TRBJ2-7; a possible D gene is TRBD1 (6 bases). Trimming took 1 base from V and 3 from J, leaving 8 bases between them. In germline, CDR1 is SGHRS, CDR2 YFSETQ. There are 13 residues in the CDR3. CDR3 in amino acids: CASSLTGNYEQYV. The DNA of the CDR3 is TGCGCCAGCAGCTTGACAGGGAACTACGAGCAGTACGTC.

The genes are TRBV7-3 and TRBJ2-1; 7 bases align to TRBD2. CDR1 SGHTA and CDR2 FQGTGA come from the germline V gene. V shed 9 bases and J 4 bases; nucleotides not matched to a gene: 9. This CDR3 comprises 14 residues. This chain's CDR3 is CASGEGRAYNEQFF. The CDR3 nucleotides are TGTGCCAGTGGGGAGGGGCGGGCGTACAATGAGCAGTTCTTC. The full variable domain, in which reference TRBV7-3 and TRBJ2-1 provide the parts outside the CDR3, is GAGVSQTPSNKVTEKGKYVELRCDPISGHTALYWYRQSLGQGPEFLIYFQGTGAADDSGLPNDRFFAVRPEGSVSTLKIQRTERGDSAVYLCASGEGRAYNEQFFGPGTRLTVL.

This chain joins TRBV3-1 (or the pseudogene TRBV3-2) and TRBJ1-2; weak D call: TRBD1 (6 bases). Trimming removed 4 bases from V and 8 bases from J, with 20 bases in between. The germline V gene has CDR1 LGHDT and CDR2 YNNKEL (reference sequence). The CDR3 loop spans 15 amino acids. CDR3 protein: CASSLQSSGARGYTF. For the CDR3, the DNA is TGTGCCAGCAGCCTCCAGAGTTCGGGGGCTCGGGGCTACACCTTC.

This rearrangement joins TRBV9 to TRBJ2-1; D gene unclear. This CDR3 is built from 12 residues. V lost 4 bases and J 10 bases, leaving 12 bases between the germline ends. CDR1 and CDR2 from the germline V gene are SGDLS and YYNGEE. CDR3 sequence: CASSPRSAEQFF. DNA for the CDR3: TGTGCCAGCAGCCCCCGGTCGGCCGAGCAGTTCTTC.

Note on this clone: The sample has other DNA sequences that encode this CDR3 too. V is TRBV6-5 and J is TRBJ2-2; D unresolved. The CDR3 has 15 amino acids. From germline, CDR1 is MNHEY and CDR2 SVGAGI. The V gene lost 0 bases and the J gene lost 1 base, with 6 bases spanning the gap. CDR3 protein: CASSYSGENTGELFF. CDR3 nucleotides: TGTGCCAGCAGTTACTCAGGAGAGAACACCGGGGAGCTGTTTTTT.

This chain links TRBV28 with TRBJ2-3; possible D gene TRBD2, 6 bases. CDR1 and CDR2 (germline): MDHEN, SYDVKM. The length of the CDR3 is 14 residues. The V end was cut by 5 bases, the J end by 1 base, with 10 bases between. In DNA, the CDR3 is TGTGCCAGCAGTCGGCGGGACCGCACAGATACGCAGTATTTT. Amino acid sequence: CASSRRDRTDTQYF. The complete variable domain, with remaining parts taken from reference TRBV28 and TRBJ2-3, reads DVKVTQSSRYLVKRTGEKVFLECVQDMDHENMFWYRQDPGLGLRLIYFSYDVKMKEKGDIPEGYSVSREKKERFSLILESASTNQTSMYLCASSRRDRTDTQYFGPGTRLTVL.

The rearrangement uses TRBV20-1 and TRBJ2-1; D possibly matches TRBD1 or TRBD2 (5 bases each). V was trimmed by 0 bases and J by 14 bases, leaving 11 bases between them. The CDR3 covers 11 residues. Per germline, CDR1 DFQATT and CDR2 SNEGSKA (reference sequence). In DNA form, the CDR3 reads TGCAGTGCTAGAGACTACGGGGCGGAGTTCTTC. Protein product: CSARDYGAEFF.

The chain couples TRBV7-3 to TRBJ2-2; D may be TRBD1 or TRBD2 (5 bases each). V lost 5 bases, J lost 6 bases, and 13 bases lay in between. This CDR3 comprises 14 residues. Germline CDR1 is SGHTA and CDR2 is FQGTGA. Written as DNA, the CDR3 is TGTGCCAGCAGCCCTGCCCCGGGGCCCGGGGAGCTGTTTTTT. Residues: CASSPAPGPGELFF.

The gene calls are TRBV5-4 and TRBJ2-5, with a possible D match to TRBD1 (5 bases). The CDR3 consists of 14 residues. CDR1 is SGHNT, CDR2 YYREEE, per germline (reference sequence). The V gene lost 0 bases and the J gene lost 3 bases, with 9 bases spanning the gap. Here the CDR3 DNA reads TGTGCCAGCAGCTTGGGGGGCACTAAAGAGACCCAGTACTTC. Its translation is CASSLGGTKETQYF. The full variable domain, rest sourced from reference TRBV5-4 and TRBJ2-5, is ETGVTQSPTHLIKTRGQQVTLRCSSQSGHNTVSWYQQALGQGPQFIFQYYREEENGRGNFPPRFSGLQFPNYSSELNVNALELDDSALYLCASSLGGTKETQYFGPGTRLLVL.

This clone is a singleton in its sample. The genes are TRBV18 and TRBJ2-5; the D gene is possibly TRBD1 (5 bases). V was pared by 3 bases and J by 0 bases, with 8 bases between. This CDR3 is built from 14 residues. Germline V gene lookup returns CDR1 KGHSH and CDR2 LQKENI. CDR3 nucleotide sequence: TGTGCCAGCTCACCCCGGACAAACCAAGAGACCCAGTACTTC. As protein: CASSPRTNQETQYF.

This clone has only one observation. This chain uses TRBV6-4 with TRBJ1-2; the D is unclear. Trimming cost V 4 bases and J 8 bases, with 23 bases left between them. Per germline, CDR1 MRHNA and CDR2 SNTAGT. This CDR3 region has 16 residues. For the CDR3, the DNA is TGTGCCAGCAGTGTAACTGTAAGACCTGGCGGTATAGGCTACACCTTC. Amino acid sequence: CASSVTVRPGGIGYTF.